This TCR beta chain emerged from a study of T cells in Graves' hyperthyroidism and ophthalmopathy (dated by TCRdb to the late 2010s). Notes on the research overall: Peripheral blood samples were taken at initial diagnosis, before any treatment was given. To identify TCR V-J signatures that set the groups apart, the researchers used a discovery cohort of about a hundred patients, made up of approximately 43 with Graves' ophthalmopathy and 55 to 65 with stable Graves' hyperthyroidism. Prospective prediction of ophthalmopathy was tested in an independent validation cohort of some 20 hyperthyroidism patients and 15 to 17 patients who later progressed to ophthalmopathy. The 80 to 100 discovery patients were randomly divided into training and test sets at a 7:3 ratio. In addition, the study compared T-cell repertoires in thyroid tissue and in blood from roughly six Graves' hyperthyroidism patients. After sampling, hyperthyroidism patients received methimazole starting at 30 mg daily, and ophthalmopathy patients received high-dose intravenous methylprednisolone. The paper describes TCR Vbeta CDR3 sequencing of roughly 130 peripheral blood samples, made up of about 41 ophthalmopathy patients, some 76 hyperthyroidism patients and approximately 17 progressor patients.

As to this clonotype: Its target antigen remains unknown. Nothing much larger sits one base from this clone, and base qualities are not available.

Amplification of TCR beta CDR3 regions was carried out from RNA transcripts. The first round of RT-PCR for the TCR CDR3 was performed with the HTBI primer set and the Qiagen OneStep RT-PCR kit. Libraries were constructed in a second round of multiplex PCR, after which size selection and purification were carried out. The libraries were sequenced on an Illumina HiSeq2000 using paired-end 100 bp reads. Per the source publication's procedure: SOAPnuke was used to process the raw data, removing reads that contained adapters or uncalled bases, had a mean Phred below 15, or lacked an exact match to the constant primer or identifier. High-quality paired reads were merged using COPE v1.2.5, and each unique nucleotide sequence was defined as a clonotype. Clonotypes were aligned to IMGT TRBV, TRBD and TRBJ reference segments using MiTCR v1.1. The analysis included only V-J combinations with a frequency above 0.0001, which together covered roughly 99% of the repertoires. The TCS score was defined as F50 (clonal expansion) divided by E x V (chaos), with BLOSUM62-based TCRdist calculated between CDR3 peptides within each V-J. Welch's t-statistics and random forest reduced approximately 520 V-J features to some 14, which were used in a naive Bayes classifier (R e1071). TCRdb ran its own pipeline on the public reads, namely fastp trimming at Q25 and MiXCR clone calling, and kept in-frame beta chains. A single entry per CDR3 protein holds the most common genes and DNA from its merged rows. The V and J calls, along with clone size, are taken from TCRdb and not from the paper's own processing. The sample includes more than 300,000 distinct CDR3 sequences, with approximately 14% observed a single time. Of the sample, roughly 11% falls within the top ten clones.

Graves' hyperthyroidism was defined as stable when no progression to ophthalmopathy occurred over 18 months of follow-up. The hyperthyroidism patients were between 18 and 65 years old and newly diagnosed, with a disease duration of less than 2 months. Patients with uncontrolled infections, other autoimmune diseases, pregnancy or lactation were excluded. Clinical symptoms, serum thyroxine and TRAb, thyroid ultrasound, and orbital computed tomography formed the basis for the diagnoses. PBMCs were isolated from more than 9 ml of fresh peripheral blood by Ficoll-Paque density gradient centrifugation. Trizol reagent was used to extract total RNA, and RNA quality was then checked on an Agilent 2100 Bioanalyzer. Trimming takes 1 base from V and 5 bases from J, and the germline ends sit 10 bases apart. CDR1 and CDR2 were assigned from the germline V gene as KGHDR and SFDVKD. Taken from cysteine to phenylalanine, the CDR3 has 14 residues. The CDR3 DNA has 42 bases and is translated from base 1.

What the study reported, not specific to this receptor: Blood samples also contained most of the expanded thyroid clonotypes (frequency above 0.001), which suggests that blood repertoires may reflect thyroid immune responses. In validation, progression to ophthalmopathy was predicted by the model with 55% to 71% sensitivity and nearly 75% specificity, a median of approximately 6.5 months before onset. A model built on a 13 V-J signature distinguished ophthalmopathy from stable hyperthyroidism, reaching approximately 89% sensitivity and around 81% specificity in cross-validation and 80%/75% in testing. Sample size was not statistically predetermined, and blinding of investigators to group allocation was not performed.

Sequencing was done on a sample of blood. This receptor was identified in a woman between 55 and 75 years old with Graves' hyperthyroidism. The chain uses TRBV24-1 and TRBJ2-5, with TRBD1 as a weak D call on 6 bases. The DNA sequence is as follows: TGTGCCACCAGTGATTTTACAGGGAAGGAGACCCAGTACTTC. This yields the protein CATSDFTGKETQYF.